This entry lists 24 T cell receptor beta chains sequenced from one sample in a study of CD4 and CD8 cells across lung adenocarcinoma regions. TCRdb passed the PCR reads through MiXCR, listing each CDR3 protein once. The repertoire has 4,500 to 6,500 distinct CDR3 sequences, roughly 60% of them found once; the top ten carry less than 25%. Sequencing was performed on CD4+ T cells from the center of a lung tumor. The receptors were gathered from a female donor with lung adenocarcinoma. The CD4 and CD8 labels of this study may be unreliable.

The CDR3 DNA reads TGTGCCAGCAGTCTCAACCTGGGAGGGGGAAAAGCCGGGGAGCTGTTTTTT. It encodes CASSLNLGGGKAGELFF. The rearrangement links TRBV6-1 to TRBJ2-2; D may be TRBD2 (7 bases). CDR3 size: 17 residues. Germline V gene data show CDR1 as MNHNS and CDR2 as SASEGT. The V and J ends lost 5 bases and 6 bases respectively, with 22 bases between them.

The chain combines TRBV6-1 with TRBJ2-1; D remains ambiguous. The better agreement between TRBJ2-7 and the DNA end casts doubt on the J call. CDR3 length equals 15 residues. Germline loops: CDR1 MNHNS, CDR2 SASEGT. Here the CDR3 reads CASSEETRGSYEQYF. CDR3 bases: TGTGCCAGCAGTGAAGAGACTCGAGGCAGCTACGAGCAGTACTTC.

The chain has TRBV6-1 and TRBJ1-1; TRBD1 might be the D (5 bases). Trimming pared 5 bases from V and 2 bases from J, leaving 9 bases between. CDR1 MNHNS and CDR2 SASEGT come from the germline V gene. The CDR3 consists of 13 residues. The CDR3 DNA reads TGTGCCAGCAGTATCAGGGAAAACACTGAAGCTTTCTTT. As protein: CASSIRENTEAFF.

This clonotype is large within its sample. The chain links TRBV6-1 to TRBJ2-7; maybe TRBD1 (6 bases). The CDR3 sequence is 13 residues long. Trimming took off 10 bases at V and 2 bases at J, with 15 bases between the two ends. Germline V gene sequence: CDR1 MNHNS, CDR2 SASEGT. CDR3 nucleotide sequence: TGTGCCATCGCCGGGACAATACCCTACGAGCAGTACTTC. Translated: CAIAGTIPYEQYF.

The chain has TRBV10-3 and TRBJ2-1; D possibly corresponds to TRBD2 (6 bases). Near its end, the DNA agrees better with TRBJ2-7, so the J call may be wrong. The CDR3 has 12 residues. The germline CDR1 and CDR2 sequences are ENHRY and SYGVKD. The CDR3 DNA reads TGTGCCACCTCCGGACGGGGGTGGGAGCAGTACTTC. Encoded protein: CATSGRGWEQYF.

The V gene is TRBV9, the J gene TRBJ2-1; 8 nucleotides align to TRBD1. TRBJ2-7 matches the DNA end more closely, so the J call is doubtful. The CDR3 runs 15 residues. Per germline, CDR1 SGDLS and CDR2 YYNGEE. The CDR3 sequence: CASGGSDRVDNEQYF. For the CDR3, the DNA is TGTGCCAGCGGGGGCTCGGACAGGGTTGACAATGAGCAGTACTTC.

Concerning this clonotype itself: The junction shows a germline mismatch at one end, possibly a read error. The chain links TRBV7-2 to TRBJ2-3; TRBD1 matches 7 bases. Germline loops: CDR1 SGHTA, CDR2 FQGNSA. The CDR3 loop spans 16 amino acids. The CDR3, as DNA: TGTGCCAGCGGGGGCCGAGGGGGCCGTGACAAAGAGACGCAGTATTTC. Protein product: CASGGRGGRDKETQYF.

V gene TRBV10-2 combines with J gene TRBJ2-1, with D perhaps matching TRBD1 (6 bases). The CDR3 runs 14 residues. V lost 2 bases and J lost 9, with 14 bases in between. Germline CDR1 and CDR2: WSHSY and SAAADI. The CDR3 protein is CASSEAVGAGEQFF. The CDR3 nucleotides are TGCGCCAGCAGTGAGGCTGTGGGGGCAGGTGAGCAGTTCTTC.

Regarding this clonotype: One junction end disagrees with the germline gene, perhaps due to a read error. V is TRBV7-2 and J is TRBJ2-2, with D possibly being TRBD2 (5 bases). The CDR3 spans 15 residues. Germline assignment: CDR1 SGHTA and CDR2 FQGNSA. This CDR3 reads CASSLGCADSGELFF. CDR3 in DNA: TGTGCCAGCAGCCTGGGTTGCGCGGACTCCGGTGAGCTGTTCTTC.

This sequence joins TRBV11-3 and TRBJ2-7; D gene ambiguous. Germline CDR1 is SGHNT and CDR2 is YENEEA. This CDR3 spans 14 amino acids. With 1 base removed from V and 0 bases from J, the gap between germline ends came to 7 bases. The CDR3 loop is CASSLARSSYEQYF. The DNA of the CDR3 is TGTGCCAGCAGCTTAGCCAGGAGCTCCTACGAGCAGTACTTC.

On this clonotype: Mismatch with germline at one junction end may stem from a read error. V gene TRBV6-1 combines with J gene TRBJ1-2; a weak D match, TRBD1 (6 bases). CDR3 size: 13 residues. The V gene's germline CDR1 is MNHNS and CDR2 SASEGT. The CDR3 region has the DNA TGTGCCAGCAGTGAAGCGGGAGGGGGGAGGGGCGCCTTC. It specifies CASSEAGGGRGAF.

For this clonotype: This may be a read error: a much more frequent sequence differs by one nucleotide. The CDR3 does not close with the conserved phenylalanine or tryptophan, likely indicating a read error. The CDR3 region is CASSLALSGTYNEQFL. Written as DNA, the CDR3 is TGTGCCAGCAGCTTAGCGCTCAGCGGGACCTACAATGAGCAGTTCTTA. The V and J genes are TRBV7-2 and TRBJ2-1; 7 bases align to TRBD2. The V segment lost 0 bases and the J segment 2 bases; nucleotides outside the gene matches: 4. Per the germline V gene, CDR1 is SGHTA and CDR2 is FQGNSA. This CDR3 has 16 residues.

This clonotype has just one count. Sequence at one end of the junction differs from germline and may be a read error. The chain combines TRBV6-1 with TRBJ2-3; D unresolved. The CDR3 covers 10 residues. Germline V gives CDR1 MNHNS, CDR2 SASEGT. The CDR3 bases are TGTGCCAGCAGGGCAAATGCGCAGTTCTTT. Translating gives CASRANAQFF.

On this clonotype: Germline is not matched at one junction end, which may reflect a read error. The rearrangement joins TRBV6-1 to TRBJ2-1; 8 nucleotides agree with TRBD1. The CDR3 totals 15 residues. The germline CDR1 and CDR2 sequences are MNHNS and SASEGT. CDR3 bases: TGTGCCAGCAGTAAACAGGGGGGTTCCACCAATGAGCAGTTCTTT. Translated, it gives CASSKQGGSTNEQFF.

V and J are TRBV7-2 and TRBJ1-6, with 8 bases identical to TRBD1. CDR3 length: 13 amino acids. From germline, CDR1 is SGHTA and CDR2 FQGNSA. The junction had 6 bases not matched to a gene; V was cut back by 4 bases and J by 13 bases. The DNA for the CDR3 is TGTGCCAGCAGCTCGGACAGGGCCAACCCCCTCCACTTT. Translated: CASSSDRANPLHF.

The chain uses TRBV10-1 and TRBJ2-3; D unresolved. The CDR3 length is 17 residues. Germline V lookup: CDR1 WNHNN, CDR2 SYGVQD (reference sequence). The V gene lost 7 bases and the J gene lost 9 bases, with 29 bases spanning the gap. In DNA form, the CDR3 reads TGCGCCAGCACCCCCCCGTGGACCAAACCTCTCACAAACACGCAGTATTTT. Translated, it gives CASTPPWTKPLTNTQYF.

The sample holds a few counts of this clonotype. This chain uses TRBV6-1 with TRBJ1-3; D gene uncertain. Germline CDR1 MNHNS, CDR2 SASEGT. V lost 0 bases and J 0 bases, leaving 9 bases between the germline ends. The CDR3 loop spans 16 amino acids. The CDR3 nucleotides read TGTGCCAGCAGTGAAGCTTGGGAGTCCTCTGGAAACACCATATATTTT. This encodes CASSEAWESSGNTIYF.

The chain's CDR3 is CASGGPGGRDQETQYF. CDR3 coding DNA: TGTGCCAGCGGGGGTCCCGGAGGGCGTGACCAAGAGACCCAGTACTTC. This rearrangement joins TRBV6-1 to TRBJ2-5; tentatively, D is TRBD2 (6 bases). Trimming left V 8 bases short and J 0 bases short, with 19 bases between. The CDR3 extends over 16 amino acids. Per the germline V gene, CDR1 is MNHNS and CDR2 is SASEGT.

The rearrangement joins TRBV27 to TRBJ2-3, with D perhaps matching TRBD1 or TRBD2 (6 bases each). Trimming stripped 1 base from V and 2 bases from J, with 10 bases between. Germline V lookup: CDR1 MNHEY, CDR2 SMNVEV (reference sequence). The CDR3 sequence is 15 residues long. The CDR3 DNA reads as TGTGCCAGCAGTTTATTGGGGGGACACACAGATACGCAGTATTTT. Translating it yields CASSLLGGHTDTQYF.

The chain carries TRBV25-1 and TRBJ2-1; D is unclear. V was pared by 3 bases and J by 7 bases, with 10 bases between. This CDR3 is built from 13 residues. Germline CDR1 MGHDK, CDR2 SYGVNS. The DNA of the CDR3 is TGTGCCAGCAGTGACAGGATTGGGAATGAGCAGTTCTTC. Its protein product is CASSDRIGNEQFF.

Relative to its sample, this clonotype is large (0.1 to 1%). V gene TRBV6-5 combines with J gene TRBJ2-2; 7 bases fit TRBD2. CDR1 is MNHEY, CDR2 SVGAGI, per germline. CDR3 length equals 18 residues. Losses at the gene ends were 0 bases for V and 7 bases for J; bases not matched to a gene: 14. The CDR3: CASSYSRRARETNGELFF. DNA for the CDR3: TGTGCCAGCAGTTACTCGAGGAGGGCGCGGGAGACGAACGGGGAGCTGTTTTTT.

The table lists this clonotype with a few counts. The gene calls are TRBV6-5 and TRBJ2-3; no definite D call. The CDR3 is 15 residues long. Germline CDR1 and CDR2: MNHEY and SVGAGI. Trimming pared 2 bases from V and 0 bases from J, leaving 9 bases between. The CDR3 loop is CASSYGRLSTDTQYF. CDR3 nucleotides: TGTGCCAGCAGTTACGGACGCCTTAGCACAGATACGCAGTATTTT.

This chain links TRBV6-1 with TRBJ2-1, with a weak D call TRBD1 (6 bases). The CDR3 runs 15 residues. The V gene's germline CDR1 is MNHNS and CDR2 SASEGT. Trimming pared 6 bases from V and 10 bases from J, leaving 22 bases between. The CDR3, as DNA: TGTGCCAGCAGCGATTCAGGGGCGCCCCCATACGAGCAGTTCTTC. Translated: CASSDSGAPPYEQFF.

This clonotype was seen just once. The chain links TRBV6-1 to TRBJ2-5; TRBD2 is a possible D gene (7 bases). Judging by the DNA end, TRBJ2-7 fits better; the J call may be wrong. This CDR3 is built from 15 residues. Germline V gene lookup returns CDR1 MNHNS and CDR2 SASEGT. The DNA of the CDR3 is TGTGCCAGCGGCTCCGTAGGGGGGGTGCTGTACGAGCAGTACTTC. Translated: CASGSVGGVLYEQYF.